The clone carrying this TCR beta chain was recorded only once. This sample stems from a study of blood T cell repertoires in COVID-19. The Seattle site enrolled patients during active infection and followed them longitudinally. Germline CDR1 and CDR2: MDHEN and SYDVKM. The CDR3 is 12 amino acids. V was shortened by 3 bases and J by 12 bases, with 15 bases between the two germline ends. Libraries were prepared by immunoSEQ multiplex PCR; TCRdb keeps only in-frame clonotypes and omits some of them. The sample records about 270,000 clones, approximately 84% being singletons. The chain couples TRBV28 to TRBJ2-7; tentative D call: TRBD1 (7 bases). This receptor was identified in a human donor with COVID-19, enrolled during active disease. The donor label of this sample is uncertain. Sequencing was done on a sample of peripheral blood. CDR3 sequence reads: CASSFQGGAWYF. CDR3 bases: TGTGCCAGCAGTTTCCAGGGGGGAGCATGGTACTTC.